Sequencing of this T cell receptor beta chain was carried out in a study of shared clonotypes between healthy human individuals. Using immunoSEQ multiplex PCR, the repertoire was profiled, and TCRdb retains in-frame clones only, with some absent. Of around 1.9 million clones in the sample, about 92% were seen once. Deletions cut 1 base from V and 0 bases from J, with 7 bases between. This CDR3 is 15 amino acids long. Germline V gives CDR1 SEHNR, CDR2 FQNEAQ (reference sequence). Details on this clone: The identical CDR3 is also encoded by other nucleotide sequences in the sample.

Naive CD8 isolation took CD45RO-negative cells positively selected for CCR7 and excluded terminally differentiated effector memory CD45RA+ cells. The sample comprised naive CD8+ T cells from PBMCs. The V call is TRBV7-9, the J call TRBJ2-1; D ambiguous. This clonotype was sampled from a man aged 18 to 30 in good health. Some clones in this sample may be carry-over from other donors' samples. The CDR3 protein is CASSLGSSSYNEQFF. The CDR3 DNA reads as TGTGCCAGCAGCTTAGGATCCAGCTCCTACAATGAGCAGTTCTTC.